This entry features one T cell receptor beta chain sequence. Using immunoSEQ multiplex PCR, the repertoire was profiled, and TCRdb retains in-frame clones only, with some absent. The sample includes 70,000 to 95,000 clones, around 90% seen only once; the top ten take 0.25% to 0.35%. Autoimmune disease history or systemic immunosuppression meant exclusion. The study sampled blood at baseline, cycle 4 day 1, and cycle 7 day 1. The data were obtained in a study of OX40 agonist ivuxolimab in advanced cancers. Study summary: Participants, 80% to 90% male, averaged roughly 55 years of age, ranging from roughly 23 to 80. Two cutaneous melanoma patients and one hepatocellular carcinoma patient, three in all, had partial responses.

This CDR3 has 15 residues. In germline, CDR1 is LGHNA, CDR2 YNFKEQ. Trimming left V 0 bases short and J 7 bases short, with 15 bases between. The chain is built from TRBV4-2 and TRBJ1-1; possibly TRBD1 for D (5 bases). The sequence came from an adult with an advanced solid tumor such as melanoma, head and neck, liver or kidney cancer. Sample: CD4+ or CD8+ T cells sorted from blood, taken in a trial of the OX40 agonist ivuxolimab. The CDR3 sequence: CASSQDWGRANEAFF. The CDR3 nucleotides read TGTGCCAGCAGCCAAGATTGGGGCAGGGCAAATGAAGCTTTCTTT.